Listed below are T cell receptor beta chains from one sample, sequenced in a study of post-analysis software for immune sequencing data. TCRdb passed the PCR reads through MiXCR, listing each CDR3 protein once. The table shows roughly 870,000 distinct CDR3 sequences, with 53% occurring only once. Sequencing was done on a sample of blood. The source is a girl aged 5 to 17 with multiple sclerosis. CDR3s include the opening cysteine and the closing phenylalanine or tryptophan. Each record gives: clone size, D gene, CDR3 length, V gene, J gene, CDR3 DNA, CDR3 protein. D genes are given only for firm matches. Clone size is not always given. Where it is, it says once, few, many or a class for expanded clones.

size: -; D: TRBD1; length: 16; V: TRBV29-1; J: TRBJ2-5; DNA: TGCAGCGTTGAAGATTCCGAGGGACAGGCTAGGGAGACCCAGTACTTC; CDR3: CSVEDSEGQARETQYF
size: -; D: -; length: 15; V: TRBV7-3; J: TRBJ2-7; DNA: TGTGCCAGCAGCTTAATACGGGTACAAAACTACGAGCAGTACTTC; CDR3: CASSLIRVQNYEQYF
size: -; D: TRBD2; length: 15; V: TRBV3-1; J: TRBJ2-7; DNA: TGTGCCAGCAGCCAAGTGACTAGCGGGAGTTACGAGCAGTACTTC; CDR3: CASSQVTSGSYEQYF
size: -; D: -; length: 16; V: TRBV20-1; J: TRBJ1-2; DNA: TGCAGTGCTAGAGATCGCTTGATCTCGACAGGCTATGGCTACACCTTC; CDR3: CSARDRLISTGYGYTF
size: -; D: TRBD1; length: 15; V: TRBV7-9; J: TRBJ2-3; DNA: TGTGCCAGCAGCTTCGGACAGGGACCCACAGATACGCAGTATTTT; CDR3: CASSFGQGPTDTQYF
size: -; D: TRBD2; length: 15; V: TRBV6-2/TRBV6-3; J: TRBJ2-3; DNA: TGTGCCAGCAGGGGGACTAGCAGTAGCACAGATACGCAGTATTTT; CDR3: CASRGTSSSTDTQYF
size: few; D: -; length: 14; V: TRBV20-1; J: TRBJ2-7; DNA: TGCAGTGCTAGACCCTCTTGGGACCACTACGAGCAGTACTTC; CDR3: CSARPSWDHYEQYF
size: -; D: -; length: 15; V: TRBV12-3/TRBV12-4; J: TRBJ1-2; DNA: TGTGCCAGCAGTTCCCGGACGGCCAGAAACTATGGCTACACCTTC; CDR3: CASSSRTARNYGYTF
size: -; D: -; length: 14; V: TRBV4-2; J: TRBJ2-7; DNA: TGTGCCAGCAGCCTATTCAGTGGCCCCTACGAGCAGTACTTC; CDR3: CASSLFSGPYEQYF
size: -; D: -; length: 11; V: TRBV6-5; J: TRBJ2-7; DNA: TGTGCCAGCACCAAAGCAGAGACGCAGTACTTC; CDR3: CASTKAETQYF
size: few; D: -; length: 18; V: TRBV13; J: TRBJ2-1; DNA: TGTGCCAGCAGCTTAGGGGGGTTGCCCTTACCGACGAGGAATGAGCAGTTCTTC; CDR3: CASSLGGLPLPTRNEQFF
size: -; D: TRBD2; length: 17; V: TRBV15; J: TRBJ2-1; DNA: TGTGCCACCAGCAGAGAAGTCGCGGGAGGCCCCTACAATGAGCAGTTCTTC; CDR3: CATSREVAGGPYNEQFF
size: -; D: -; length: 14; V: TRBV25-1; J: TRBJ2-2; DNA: TGTGCCAGCAGTCGCTTCTCCGGGTCCGGGGAGCTGTTTTTT; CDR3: CASSRFSGSGELFF
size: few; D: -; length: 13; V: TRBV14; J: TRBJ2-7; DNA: TGTGCCAGCAGCCAAGATCTACGAGGCGAGCAGTACTTC; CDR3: CASSQDLRGEQYF
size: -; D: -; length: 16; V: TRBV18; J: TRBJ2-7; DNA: TGTGCCAGCTCACCCCGGGGTGATAGGTACTCCTACGAGCAGTACTTC; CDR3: CASSPRGDRYSYEQYF
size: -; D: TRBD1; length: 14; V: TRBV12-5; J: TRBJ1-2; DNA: TGTGCTAGTGGTTTGGTCGGGACAGATTATGGCTACACCTTC; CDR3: CASGLVGTDYGYTF
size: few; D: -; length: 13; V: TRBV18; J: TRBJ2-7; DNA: TGTGCCAGCTCACCAAAGTCCTCCTACGAGCAGTACTTC; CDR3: CASSPKSSYEQYF
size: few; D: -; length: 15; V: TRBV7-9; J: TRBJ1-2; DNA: TGTGCCAGCAGCTTGTCCTGGGACTCTGCCGGTGGCTACACCTTC; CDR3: CASSLSWDSAGGYTF
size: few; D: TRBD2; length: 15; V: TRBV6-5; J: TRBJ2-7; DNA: TGTGCCAGCAGCGCGGGGGTCGGCAGCTCCTACGAGCAGTACTTC; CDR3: CASSAGVGSSYEQYF
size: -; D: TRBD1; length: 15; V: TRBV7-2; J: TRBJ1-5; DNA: TGTGCCAGCAGCAATGGAGGGGGCGCGAGTCAGCCCCAGCATTTT; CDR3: CASSNGGGASQPQHF
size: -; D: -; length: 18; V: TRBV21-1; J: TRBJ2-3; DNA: TGTGCCAGCAGCAAAGACTGGTGTGGGCACGCCAGCACAGATACGCAGTATTTT; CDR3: CASSKDWCGHASTDTQYF
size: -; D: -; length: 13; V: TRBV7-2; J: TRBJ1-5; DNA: TGTGCCAGCAGCTTATGGGAAAATCAGCCCCAGCATTTT; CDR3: CASSLWENQPQHF
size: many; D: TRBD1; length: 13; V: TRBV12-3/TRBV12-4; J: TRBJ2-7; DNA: TGTGCCAGCAGCTACGGGACAGCCTACGAGCAGTACTTC; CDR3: CASSYGTAYEQYF
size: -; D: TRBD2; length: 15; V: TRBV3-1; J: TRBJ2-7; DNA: TGTGCCAGCAGCCAAGTGAGACTAGCGGGAAACGAGCAGTACTTC; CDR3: CASSQVRLAGNEQYF
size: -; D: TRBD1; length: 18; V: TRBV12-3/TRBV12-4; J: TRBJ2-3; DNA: TGTGCCAGCAGACCCCCGGACAGGAGCCTTTCTAGCACAGATACGCAGTATTTT; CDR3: CASRPPDRSLSSTDTQYF
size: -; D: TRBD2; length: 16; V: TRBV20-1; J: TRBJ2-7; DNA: TGCAGTGCTGGTACCCTCTTCGCGGGAGACTTTAACGAGCAGTACTTC; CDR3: CSAGTLFAGDFNEQYF
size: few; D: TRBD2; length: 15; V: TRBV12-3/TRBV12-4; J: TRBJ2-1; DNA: TGTGCCAGCAGACCTAGCGGGAGGGCGTACAATGAGCAGTTCTTC; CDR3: CASRPSGRAYNEQFF
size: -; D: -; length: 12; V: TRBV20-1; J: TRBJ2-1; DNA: TGCAGTGCTAGATCCCTAGGGGCTGAGCAGTTCTTC; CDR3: CSARSLGAEQFF
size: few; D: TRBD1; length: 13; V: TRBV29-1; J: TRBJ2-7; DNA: TGCAGCGTAACGGACAGGCCCACCTACGAGCAGTACTTC; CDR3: CSVTDRPTYEQYF
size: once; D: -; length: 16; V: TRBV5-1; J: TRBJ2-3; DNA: TGCGCCAGCAGCTTGGGCGGAGGGCCTAGCACAGATACGCAGTATTTT; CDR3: CASSLGGGPSTDTQYF
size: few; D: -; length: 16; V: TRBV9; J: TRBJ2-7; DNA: TGTGCCAGCAGCCCGCGAGGCGACAGCCAACCCTACGAGCAGTACTTC; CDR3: CASSPRGDSQPYEQYF
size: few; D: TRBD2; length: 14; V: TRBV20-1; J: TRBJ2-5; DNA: TGCAGTGCCACGCTAGCGGGAGGGCTCGAGACCCAGTACTTC; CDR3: CSATLAGGLETQYF
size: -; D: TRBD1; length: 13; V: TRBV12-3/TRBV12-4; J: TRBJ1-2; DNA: TGTGCCAGCAGTGGGACAGGGGACGGTGGCTACACCTTC; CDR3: CASSGTGDGGYTF
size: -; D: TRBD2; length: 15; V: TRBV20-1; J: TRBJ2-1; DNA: TGCAGTGCCCTACTAGCGGGAGGAATCTACAATGAGCAGTTCTTC; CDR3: CSALLAGGIYNEQFF
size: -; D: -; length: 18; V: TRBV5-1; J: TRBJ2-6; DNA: TGCGCCAGCGTTGGAGGGACAGCCCACTTCTCTGGGGCCAACGTCCTGACTTTC; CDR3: CASVGGTAHFSGANVLTF
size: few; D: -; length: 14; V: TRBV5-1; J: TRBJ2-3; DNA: TGCGCCAGCAGCTTGTTGAGATTCCCAGATACGCAGTATTTT; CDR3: CASSLLRFPDTQYF
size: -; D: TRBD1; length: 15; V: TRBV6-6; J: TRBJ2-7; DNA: TGTGCCAGCAGCCTTAAGGGGGCTATGGGCTACGAGCAGTACTTC; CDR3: CASSLKGAMGYEQYF
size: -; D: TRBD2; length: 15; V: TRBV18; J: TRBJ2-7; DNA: TGTGCCAGCTCACCCCCTCTAGCGGGACCATACGAGCAGTACTTC; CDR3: CASSPPLAGPYEQYF
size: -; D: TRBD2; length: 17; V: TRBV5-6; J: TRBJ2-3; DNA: TGTGCCAGCAGCTTCTCGGTCAGCGGGGGTAACACAGATACGCAGTATTTT; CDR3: CASSFSVSGGNTDTQYF
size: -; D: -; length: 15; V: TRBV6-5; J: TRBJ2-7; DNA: TGTGCCAGCAGTTATAGCATATGGGACAACTACGAGCAGTACTTC; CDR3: CASSYSIWDNYEQYF
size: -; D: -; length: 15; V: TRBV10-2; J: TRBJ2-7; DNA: TGCGCCAGCAGTGAGTGGGGACTTGGCTCCTACGAGCAGTACTTC; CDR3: CASSEWGLGSYEQYF
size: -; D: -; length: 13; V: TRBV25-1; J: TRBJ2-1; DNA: TGTGCCAGCACCATCGGCGGGCGAAATGAGCAGTTCTTC; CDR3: CASTIGGRNEQFF
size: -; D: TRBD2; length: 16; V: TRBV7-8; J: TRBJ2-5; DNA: TGTGCCAGCAGCCCCTCGGGCGGGAGGGCCCGGGAGACCCAGTACTTC; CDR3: CASSPSGGRARETQYF
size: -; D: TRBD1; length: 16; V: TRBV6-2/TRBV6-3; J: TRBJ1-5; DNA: TGTGCCAGCCGGGTTGCAGGGGGGTCGGGCAATCAGCCCCAGCATTTT; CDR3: CASRVAGGSGNQPQHF
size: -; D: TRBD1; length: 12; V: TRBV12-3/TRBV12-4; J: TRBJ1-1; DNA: TGTGCCAGCACCTTGGACAGGGTAGAAGCTTTCTTT; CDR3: CASTLDRVEAFF
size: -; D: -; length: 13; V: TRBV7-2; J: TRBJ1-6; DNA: TGTGCCAGCAGCTTCGAGGGCGTTTCACCCCTCCACTTT; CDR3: CASSFEGVSPLHF
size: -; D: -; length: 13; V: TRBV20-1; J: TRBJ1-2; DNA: TGCAGTGCTAACGGGCAGGGAAAGTATGGCTACACCTTC; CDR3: CSANGQGKYGYTF
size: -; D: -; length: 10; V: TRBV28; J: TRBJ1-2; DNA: TGTGCCAGCAGGGGCGGAGGCTACACCTTC; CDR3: CASRGGGYTF
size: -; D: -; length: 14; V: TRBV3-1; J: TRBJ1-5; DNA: TGTGCCAGCAGCAACAGCGGGAACAATCAGCCCCAGCATTTT; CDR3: CASSNSGNNQPQHF
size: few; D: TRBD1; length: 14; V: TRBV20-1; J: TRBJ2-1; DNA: TGCAGTGCTAGGCCGGGACAGTCTTACAATGAGCAGTTCTTC; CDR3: CSARPGQSYNEQFF
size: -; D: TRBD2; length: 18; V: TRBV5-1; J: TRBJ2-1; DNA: TGCGCCAGCAGCTCGCAAGTACCGGGACTAGCGGGAGCGGATGAGCAGTTCTTC; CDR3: CASSSQVPGLAGADEQFF
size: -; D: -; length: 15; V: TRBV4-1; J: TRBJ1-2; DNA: TGCGCCAGCAGCGAAGGCCAGGAGCGGAACTATGGCTACACCTTC; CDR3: CASSEGQERNYGYTF
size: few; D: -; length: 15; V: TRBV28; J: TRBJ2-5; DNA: TGTGCCAGCAGTCCCCGGGGGACAGCCGAAGAGACCCAGTACTTC; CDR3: CASSPRGTAEETQYF
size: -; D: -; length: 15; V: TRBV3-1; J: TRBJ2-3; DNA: TGTGCCAGCAGCCGTTACCTCCAGGGGACAGATACGCAGTATTTT; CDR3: CASSRYLQGTDTQYF